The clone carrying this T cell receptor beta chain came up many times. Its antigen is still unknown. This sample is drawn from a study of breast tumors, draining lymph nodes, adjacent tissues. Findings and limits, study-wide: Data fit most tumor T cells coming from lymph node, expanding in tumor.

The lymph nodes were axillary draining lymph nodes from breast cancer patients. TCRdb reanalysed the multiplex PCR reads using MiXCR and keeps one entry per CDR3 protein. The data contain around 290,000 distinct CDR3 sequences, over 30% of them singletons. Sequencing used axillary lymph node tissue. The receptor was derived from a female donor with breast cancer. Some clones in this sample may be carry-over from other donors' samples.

CDR3 DNA: TGTGCCACCTCCGGGACTAGCGGAATATTTGGCGCAGATACGCAGTATTTT. It translates to CATSGTSGIFGADTQYF. This sequence joins TRBV19 and TRBJ2-3; 11 positions agree with TRBD2. The germline CDR1 and CDR2 sequences are LNHDA and SQIVND (reference sequence). The CDR3 is made up of 17 amino acids. Unmatched junction bases numbered 16, after V lost 10 bases and J lost 4 bases.